This record looks at one T cell receptor (beta chain) sequence and its context. Its antigen remains unidentified. The data derive from a study of CD4 T cells in relation to SARS-CoV-2 and coronaviruses. Study-wide results and limits: Memory recall responses, not primary responses primed in culture, are what the assay detects. SARS-CoV-2-driven expansion was significantly weaker in crossreactive than monoreactive clones.

CEF-cultured naive and memory CD4+ T cell DNA got survey-level sequencing. Clones were sequenced by immunoSEQ multiplex PCR, and TCRdb holds only the in-frame ones, with some missing. The sample has about 36,000 clones, 77% seen once; the top ten hold 2.8%. For approximately 10 days, roughly 9 x 10^4 sorted CD4+ cells grew with T cell-depleted PBMCs and CEF. Germline V gene lookup returns CDR1 SGHAT and CDR2 FQNNGV. The V end lost 1 base, the J end lost 5 bases, and 11 bases lay between the germline ends. The CDR3 loop spans 15 amino acids. The chain has TRBV11-2 and TRBJ2-2; D ambiguous. The source material was memory CD4+ T cells from PBMCs, cultured in vitro. The clonotype was recovered from an adult with COVID-19. The CDR3 loop reads CASSLGPERTGELFF. CDR3 nucleotide sequence: TGTGCCAGCAGCTTAGGGCCAGAACGTACCGGGGAGCTGTTTTTT.